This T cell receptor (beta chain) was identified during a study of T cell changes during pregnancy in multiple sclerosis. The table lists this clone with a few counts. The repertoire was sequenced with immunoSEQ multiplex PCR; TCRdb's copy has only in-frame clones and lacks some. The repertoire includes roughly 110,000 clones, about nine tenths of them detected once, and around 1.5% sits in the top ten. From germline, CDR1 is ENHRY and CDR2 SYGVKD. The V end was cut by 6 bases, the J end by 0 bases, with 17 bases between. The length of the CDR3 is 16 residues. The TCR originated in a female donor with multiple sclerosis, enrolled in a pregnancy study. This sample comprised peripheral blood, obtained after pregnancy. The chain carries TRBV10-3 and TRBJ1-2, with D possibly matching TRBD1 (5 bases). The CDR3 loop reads CAIRGLVGATNYGYTF. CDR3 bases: TGTGCCATCAGGGGCCTAGTAGGGGCCACTAACTATGGCTACACCTTC.